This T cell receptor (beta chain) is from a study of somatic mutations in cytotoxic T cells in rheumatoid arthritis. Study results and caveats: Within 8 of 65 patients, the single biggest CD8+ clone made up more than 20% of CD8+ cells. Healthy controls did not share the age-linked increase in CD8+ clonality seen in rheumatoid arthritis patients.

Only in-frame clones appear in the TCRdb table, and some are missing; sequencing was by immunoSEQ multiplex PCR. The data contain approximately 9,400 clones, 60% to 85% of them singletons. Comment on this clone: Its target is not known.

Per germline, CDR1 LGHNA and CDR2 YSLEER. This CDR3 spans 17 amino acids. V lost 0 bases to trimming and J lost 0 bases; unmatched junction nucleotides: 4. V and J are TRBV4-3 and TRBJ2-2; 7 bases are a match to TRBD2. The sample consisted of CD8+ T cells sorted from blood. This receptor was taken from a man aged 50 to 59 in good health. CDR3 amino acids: CASSQEIGRSNTGELFF. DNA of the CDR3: TGCGCCAGCAGCCAAGAGATCGGGAGGTCGAACACCGGGGAGCTGTTTTTT.